Following are 25 T cell receptor beta chains from one sample sequenced in a study of long-term antiretroviral therapy in people with HIV. Run at survey level, the immunoSEQ assay was version v3.0. TCRdb's table, derived via immunoSEQ multiplex PCR, lists solely in-frame clones and lacks some. Among 20,000 to 25,000 clones, approximately 76% were seen once, and the ten largest hold 9% to 15%. The material was unsorted PBMCs, obtained less than 1.8 years before starting antiretroviral therapy. The receptors come from a woman aged 40 to 55 with HIV.

The chain uses TRBV7-2 and TRBJ1-1, with D perhaps TRBD1 (5 bases). Per germline, CDR1 SGHTA and CDR2 FQGNSA. The V gene lost 5 bases and the J gene lost 4 bases, with 11 bases spanning the gap. This CDR3 has 13 residues. CDR3 in amino acids: CASSPQQVTEAFF. The CDR3 nucleotides are TGTGCCAGCAGCCCGCAACAGGTCACTGAAGCTTTCTTT.

The chain has TRBV11-2 and TRBJ2-3, with TRBD2 matching 8 bases. The V segment lost 2 bases and the J segment 4 bases; nucleotides outside the gene matches: 2. Per the germline V gene, CDR1 is SGHAT and CDR2 is FQNNGV. This CDR3 region has 14 residues. CDR3 coding DNA: TGTGCCAGCAGCTTACGGGGGGGGTCAGATACGCAGTATTTT. Its translation: CASSLRGGSDTQYF.

V usage is TRBV2 and J usage is TRBJ1-1; maybe TRBD1 (6 bases). This CDR3 has 15 residues. Trimming pared 5 bases from V and 0 bases from J, leaving 13 bases between. CDR1 is SNHLY and CDR2 is FYNNEI in the germline V gene. Written as DNA, the CDR3 is TGTGCCAGCAGTCAACAGGGTAGCGTGAACACTGAAGCTTTCTTT. The encoded protein is CASSQQGSVNTEAFF.

The J gene is TRBJ2-3, the V gene TRBV2; TRBD2 aligns across 9 bases. V lost 7 bases and J lost 1; bases outside the gene matches: 15. This CDR3 contains 18 residues. Germline V CDR1 and CDR2: SNHLY, FYNNEI. In nucleotides, the CDR3 is TGTGCCAGCACCGGGTTTCTTCGAGTAGCGGGGGGCACAGATACGCAGTATTTT. This codes for CASTGFLRVAGGTDTQYF. The variable domain in full, completed from reference TRBV2 and TRBJ2-3, reads EPEVTQTPSHQVTQMGQEVILRCVPISNHLYFYWYRQILGQKVEFLVSFYNNEISEKSEIFDDQFSVERPDGSNFTLKIRSTKLEDSAMYFCASTGFLRVAGGTDTQYFGPGTRLTVL.

The chain recombines TRBV19 with TRBJ1-2; no clear D. Trimming pared 5 bases from V and 6 bases from J, leaving 13 bases between. CDR1 is LNHDA, CDR2 SQIVND, per germline (reference sequence). The CDR3 totals 13 residues. Here the CDR3 DNA reads TGTGCCAGTAGTGGGTCAGATGGGAATGGCTACACCTTC. Translation: CASSGSDGNGYTF.

V and J are TRBV5-1 and TRBJ2-2, with TRBD2 identical over 8 bases. V lost 4 bases, J lost 6 bases, and 2 bases stayed unmatched. The CDR3 has 13 amino acids. Germline assignment: CDR1 SGHRS and CDR2 YFSETQ. CDR3 DNA: TGCGCCAGCAGCCAAGCGGGGGCCGGGGAGCTGTTTTTT. Translated: CASSQAGAGELFF.

The CDR3 sequence: CASSQEGLAGGPSYEQYF. CDR3 nucleotides: TGCGCCAGCAGCCAAGAAGGCCTAGCGGGGGGGCCCTCCTACGAGCAGTACTTC. The chain employs TRBV4-1 and TRBJ2-7, with 12 bases that match TRBD2. With V trimmed by 0 bases and J by 0 bases, 6 bases remained unmatched. This CDR3 is 18 amino acids long. The germline V gene encodes CDR1 MGHRA and CDR2 YSYEKL.

V gene TRBV2 combines with J gene TRBJ1-5; the D is unclear. The CDR3 is made up of 15 amino acids. V was clipped by 2 bases and J by 2 bases, with 10 bases between them. Germline CDR1 SNHLY, CDR2 FYNNEI. The chain's CDR3 is CASSERQVGNQPQHF. DNA of the CDR3: TGTGCCAGCAGTGAAAGGCAGGTGGGCAATCAGCCCCAGCATTTT. Filled out from reference TRBV2 and TRBJ1-5, the complete variable domain reads EPEVTQTPSHQVTQMGQEVILRCVPISNHLYFYWYRQILGQKVEFLVSFYNNEISEKSEIFDDQFSVERPDGSNFTLKIRSTKLEDSAMYFCASSERQVGNQPQHFGDGTRLSIL.

The chain employs TRBV30 and TRBJ2-3, with 9 bases fitting TRBD2. Per germline, CDR1 GTSNPN and CDR2 SVGIG (reference sequence). V lost 5 bases and J lost 0; bases outside the gene matches: 6. CDR3 length: 15 residues. This chain's CDR3 is CAWDPSGASTDTQYF. The CDR3 DNA reads as TGTGCCTGGGACCCTAGCGGGGCTAGCACAGATACGCAGTATTTT.

This chain uses TRBV4-2 with TRBJ1-4; D not resolved. Between the trimmed V and J ends, which lost 0 bases and 8 bases, there was a span of 13 bases. CDR1 LGHNA and CDR2 YNFKEQ come from the germline V gene. CDR3 length equals 15 residues. CDR3 in amino acids: CASSQDLGGFEKLFF. In nucleotides, the CDR3 is TGTGCCAGCAGCCAAGATCTTGGAGGGTTCGAAAAACTGTTTTTT.

This sequence joins TRBV29-1 and TRBJ2-4; possible D gene TRBD2, 6 bases. CDR3 size: 14 residues. Germline lookup yields CDR1 SQVTM and CDR2 ANQGSEA. The V and J ends lost 4 bases and 7 bases respectively, with 17 bases between them. The CDR3 protein is CSVGLRAAGNIQYF. As DNA, the CDR3 is TGCAGCGTTGGTTTAAGGGCGGCGGGGAACATTCAGTACTTC.

The chain is built from TRBV10-3 and TRBJ1-2, with 8 bases that match TRBD1. Germline CDR1 ENHRY, CDR2 SYGVKD. With 3 bases clipped from V and 5 bases from J, the junction kept 11 bases outside the gene matches. The CDR3 spans 16 residues. CDR3 DNA sequence: TGTGCCATCAGTGAAAACAGGGGGATTGGAATATATGGCTACACCTTC. It specifies CAISENRGIGIYGYTF.

The rearrangement uses TRBV19 and TRBJ2-2, with 7 bases fitting TRBD1. The CDR3 sequence is 15 residues long. Germline lookup yields CDR1 LNHDA and CDR2 SQIVND (reference sequence). V lost 3 bases and J lost 0; bases outside the gene matches: 1. The CDR3 spells CASSMGTANTGELFF. CDR3 coding DNA: TGTGCCAGTAGTATGGGGACAGCGAACACCGGGGAGCTGTTTTTT.

The CDR3 loop is CASSQDRRGLTGELFF. CDR3 DNA sequence: TGCGCCAGCAGCCAAGACCGAAGGGGGCTTACCGGGGAGCTGTTTTTT. The chain carries TRBV4-3 and TRBJ2-2; the match to TRBD1 covers 7 bases. Germline CDR1 reads LGHNA; CDR2 reads YSLEER. CDR3 length equals 16 residues. V lost 0 bases, J lost 5 bases, and 6 bases stayed unmatched.

The chain links TRBV29-1 to TRBJ1-1, with D maybe TRBD1 (5 bases). The CDR3 has 12 amino acids. V dropped 5 bases and J dropped 1 base, with 8 bases sitting between them. Germline CDR1 is SQVTM and CDR2 is ANQGSEA. The CDR3 is CSVSRENTEAFF. The CDR3 nucleotides read TGCAGCGTTAGCAGGGAGAACACTGAAGCTTTCTTT.

The chain has TRBV5-6 and TRBJ2-1, with D perhaps matching TRBD1 or TRBD2 (6 bases each). The CDR3 sequence is 15 residues long. The V end lost 5 bases, the J end lost 5 bases, and 17 bases lay between the germline ends. Germline values: CDR1 SGHDT, CDR2 YYEEEE. The CDR3 loop reads CASSSLGGKNNEQFF. For the CDR3, the DNA is TGTGCCAGCAGTTCTCTAGGGGGGAAGAACAATGAGCAGTTCTTC. Complete variable domain (other parts from reference TRBV5-6 and TRBJ2-1): DAGVTQSPTHLIKTRGQQVTLRCSPKSGHDTVSWYQQALGQGPQFIFQYYEEEERQRGNFPDRFSGHQFPNYSSELNVNALLLGDSALYLCASSSLGGKNNEQFFGPGTRLTVL.

This chain connects TRBV7-9 to TRBJ2-2; D not resolved. Germline lookup yields CDR1 SEHNR and CDR2 FQNEAQ (reference sequence). The CDR3 consists of 13 residues. The germline V and J ends were trimmed by 2 bases and 4 bases, with 5 bases remaining between them. CDR3 sequence reads: CASSLRFTGELFF. As DNA, the CDR3 is TGTGCCAGCAGCTTACGTTTCACCGGGGAGCTGTTTTTT.

The rearrangement uses TRBV30 and TRBJ1-1; 7 bases align to TRBD1. Germline values: CDR1 GTSNPN, CDR2 SVGIG (reference sequence). This CDR3 is built from 15 residues. V was pared by 5 bases and J by 0 bases, with 9 bases of the junction left unmatched. CDR3 in amino acids: CAWVLAGTVNTEAFF. The DNA of the CDR3 is TGTGCCTGGGTTCTAGCCGGGACAGTGAACACTGAAGCTTTCTTT.

The chain links TRBV4-2 to TRBJ2-2; 9 nucleotides line up with TRBD2. Germline CDR1 reads LGHNA; CDR2 reads YNFKEQ. The length of the CDR3 is 15 residues. The J segment lost 8 bases and the V segment lost 6 bases, leaving 10 bases of the junction unmatched. The DNA for the CDR3 is TGTGCCAGCAGACCCGCTAGCGGGGTGGCTGGGGAGCTGTTTTTT. This gives the protein CASRPASGVAGELFF.

The V call is TRBV27, the J call TRBJ2-7, with D perhaps matching TRBD1 or TRBD2 (5 bases each). Germline-derived CDR1 and CDR2 are MNHEY and SMNVEV (reference sequence). Trimming left V 2 bases short and J 1 base short, with 9 bases between. This CDR3 region has 14 residues. CDR3 sequence: CASSLRGPSYEQYF. CDR3 sequence (DNA): TGTGCCAGCAGTTTAAGGGGACCGTCCTACGAGCAGTACTTC.

This clone was found a few times. The chain's CDR3 is CASSFELAPYEQYF. The CDR3 bases are TGTGCCAGCAGCTTCGAGCTAGCCCCCTACGAGCAGTACTTC. The chain joins TRBV5-6 to TRBJ2-7; tentatively, D is TRBD2 (5 bases). The CDR3 has 14 amino acids. Trimming stripped 2 bases from V and 2 bases from J, with 11 bases between. In germline, CDR1 is SGHDT, CDR2 YYEEEE.

For the CDR3, the DNA is TGCGCCAGCAGTGAAGGGACTAGCGGGGTTAGCTCCTACGAGCAGTACTTC. Amino acid sequence: CASSEGTSGVSSYEQYF. The chain employs TRBV10-2 and TRBJ2-7; 13 positions match TRBD2. J gave up 0 bases and V 3 bases, and 5 bases lay outside the gene matches. The CDR3 runs 17 residues. From germline, CDR1 is WSHSY and CDR2 SAAADI.

The V call is TRBV5-6, the J call TRBJ1-4; D gene unclear. Germline V gene sequence: CDR1 SGHDT, CDR2 YYEEEE. This CDR3 spans 15 amino acids. Between the trimmed V and J ends, which lost 0 bases and 0 bases, there was a span of 6 bases. CDR3 region: CASSLGHPTNEKLFF. Here the CDR3 DNA reads TGTGCCAGCAGCTTGGGACATCCAACTAATGAAAAACTGTTTTTT.

This chain joins TRBV5-4 and TRBJ2-1, with D perhaps matching TRBD2 (6 bases). The CDR3 sequence is 15 residues long. From germline, CDR1 is SGHNT and CDR2 YYREEE (reference sequence). The V gene lost 4 bases and the J gene lost 8 bases, with 19 bases spanning the gap. CDR3 in amino acids: CASSLEGRFIDEQFF. The CDR3 nucleotides are TGTGCCAGCAGCCTGGAGGGCCGGTTTATCGATGAGCAGTTCTTC.

The V gene is TRBV11-2, the J gene TRBJ2-3, with TRBD2 identical over 10 bases. The CDR3 has 17 amino acids. Germline assignment: CDR1 SGHAT and CDR2 FQNNGV. V lost 1 base and J lost 0; bases outside the gene matches: 4. CDR3 amino acids: CASSLGTSGASTDTQYF. In DNA, the CDR3 is TGTGCCAGCAGCTTAGGGACTAGCGGAGCTAGCACAGATACGCAGTATTTT.